The 20 T cell receptor beta chains given below trace back to one sample, sequenced in a study of blood T cell repertoires in COVID-19. Profiled with immunoSEQ multiplex PCR; TCRdb holds only in-frame clones, not every one. The sample has over 75,000 clones, nearly 90% seen once. The material sequenced was peripheral blood. These receptors were taken from a woman of 80 years or more with active COVID-19.

The chain recombines TRBV4-1 with TRBJ1-5; no definite D call. Germline V gene data show CDR1 as MGHRA and CDR2 as YSYEKL. This CDR3 region has 13 residues. V lost 0 bases and J 6 bases, leaving 6 bases between the germline ends. The CDR3 loop reads CASSQDRRQPQHF. CDR3 bases: TGCGCCAGCAGCCAAGATCGTCGTCAGCCCCAGCATTTT.

This clone was seen only once. The V and J genes are TRBV14 and TRBJ2-5; 7 nucleotides align to TRBD1. This CDR3 is 16 amino acids long. V was pared by 5 bases and J by 1 base, with 10 bases of the junction left unmatched. Looked up from germline, CDR1 is SGHDN and CDR2 is FVKESK. CDR3 nucleotides: TGTGCCAGCAGCTCGAGGACAGGCACATTCCAAGAGACCCAGTACTTC. Its protein is CASSSRTGTFQETQYF.

The rearrangement uses TRBV5-4 and TRBJ2-7; 7 nucleotides line up with TRBD2. There are 14 residues in the CDR3. Unmatched junction bases numbered 7, after V lost 4 bases and J lost 3 bases. Germline CDR1 reads SGHNT; CDR2 reads YYREEE (reference sequence). In DNA form, the CDR3 reads TGTGCCAGCAGCGGGGGGGGTGGTTTCTACGAGCAGTACTTC. As protein: CASSGGGGFYEQYF.

This chain joins TRBV6-5 and TRBJ1-4, with TRBD1 as a possible D gene (5 bases). This CDR3 is 13 amino acids long. CDR1 and CDR2 (germline): MNHEY, SVGAGI. Trimming left V 6 bases short and J 6 bases short, with 11 bases between. CDR3: CASRGSRDEKLFF. CDR3 nucleotides: TGTGCCAGCAGGGGAAGCAGGGATGAAAAACTGTTTTTT.

The J gene is TRBJ2-6, the V gene TRBV6-2 or TRBV6-3, with a possible D match to TRBD2 (6 bases). Trimming cost V 7 bases and J 0 bases, with 16 bases left between them. The CDR3 is 17 residues long. Germline values: CDR1 MNHEY, CDR2 SVGEGT. CDR3 residues: CASNPPAGYSGANVLTF. The CDR3 DNA reads TGTGCCAGCAACCCACCGGCGGGGTACTCTGGGGCCAACGTCCTGACTTTC.

The gene calls are TRBV5-4 and TRBJ2-1; 11 bases fit TRBD2. This CDR3 region has 16 residues. V lost 3 bases and J lost 4; bases outside the gene matches: 6. Looked up from germline, CDR1 is SGHNT and CDR2 is YYREEE (reference sequence). CDR3 DNA sequence: TGTGCCAGCAGCTCCCGGACTAGCGGGTTTTACAATGAGCAGTTCTTC. Amino acids: CASSSRTSGFYNEQFF.

CDR3 protein: CASGRTATGELFF. The CDR3, as DNA: TGTGCCAGCGGACGGACTGCCACCGGGGAGCTGTTTTTT. The chain links TRBV2 to TRBJ2-2, with D possibly TRBD2 on 5 matching bases. The CDR3 consists of 13 residues. Germline V gives CDR1 SNHLY, CDR2 FYNNEI. The V end was cut by 8 bases, the J end by 4 bases, with 11 bases between.

This chain uses TRBV20-1 with TRBJ1-2; 8 bases fit TRBD1. The junction had 10 bases not matched to a gene; V was cut back by 3 bases and J by 7 bases. Looked up from germline, CDR1 is DFQATT and CDR2 is SNEGSKA (reference sequence). CDR3 length: 14 residues. In DNA, the CDR3 is TGCAGTGCTAGTGAGGACAGGGCCCTTCGTGGCTACACCTTC. Amino acids: CSASEDRALRGYTF.

The chain employs TRBV7-8 and TRBJ2-5; 12 bases are a match to TRBD2. Germline lookup yields CDR1 SGHVS and CDR2 FQNEAQ. This CDR3 contains 16 residues. The J segment lost 7 bases and the V segment lost 5 bases, leaving 11 bases of the junction unmatched. The CDR3 protein is CASSLVLAGGDATQYF. The CDR3 DNA reads TGTGCCAGCAGCCTAGTCCTAGCGGGAGGGGATGCGACCCAGTACTTC.

The chain employs TRBV27 and TRBJ2-5; 7 bases line up with TRBD1. The CDR3 is 16 residues long. Germline trimming cut 6 bases from V and 1 base from J; bases unmatched to any gene: 11. CDR1 and CDR2 from the germline V gene are MNHEY and SMNVEV (reference sequence). For the CDR3, the DNA is TGTGCCAGCAGCAAAACGGCCGGGACAGCCCAAGAGACCCAGTACTTC. Translated, it gives CASSKTAGTAQETQYF.

J is TRBJ1-1 and V is TRBV28; D may be TRBD1 (6 bases). The germline gives CDR1 MDHEN, CDR2 SYDVKM. This CDR3 is 14 amino acids long. Between the trimmed V and J ends, which lost 3 bases and 10 bases, there was a span of 18 bases. As DNA, the CDR3 is TGTGCCAGCAGTTTGGCCCGGGACATCGGGCGAGCTTTCTTT. Its protein is CASSLARDIGRAFF.

The chain has TRBV2 and TRBJ1-3; a weak D match, TRBD1 (5 bases). The CDR3 sequence is 13 residues long. Germline CDR1 reads SNHLY; CDR2 reads FYNNEI. Between the trimmed V and J ends, which lost 3 bases and 6 bases, there was a span of 9 bases. CDR3 in amino acids: CASSEWGVNTIYF. The CDR3 region has the DNA TGTGCCAGCAGTGAGTGGGGCGTAAACACCATATATTTT.

The rearrangement joins TRBV3-1 (or the pseudogene TRBV3-2) to TRBJ2-7, with D tentatively TRBD2 (7 bases). Germline V gene lookup returns CDR1 LGHDT and CDR2 YNNKEL (reference sequence). V lost 4 bases and J 4 bases, leaving 14 bases between the germline ends. CDR3 size: 14 residues. The CDR3 DNA reads TGTGCCAGCAGCCCGAGGGGGGGACGATACGAGCAGTACTTC. Protein sequence: CASSPRGGRYEQYF.

The chain employs TRBV12-5 and TRBJ1-4; possible D gene TRBD1, 5 bases. CDR1 and CDR2 (germline): LGHNT, FRNRAP. CDR3 size: 16 residues. V was cut by 5 bases and J by 12 bases, with 25 bases left in between. The CDR3 DNA follows: TGTGCTAGTGGTGCGGTCGTGGGCAGGGCGAGACGGGAACTGTTTTTT. Its translation is CASGAVVGRARRELFF.

The chain is built from TRBV7-3 and TRBJ2-6, with D hard to call. The germline CDR1 and CDR2 sequences are SGHTA and FQGTGA. Between the trimmed V and J ends, which lost 4 bases and 7 bases, there was a span of 11 bases. The CDR3 has 14 amino acids. The CDR3 region has the DNA TGTGCCAGCAGCTCACCTATTAGTGCCAACGTCCTGACTTTC. Translation: CASSSPISANVLTF.

This chain connects TRBV7-2 to TRBJ2-1; D is unclear. V lost 11 bases and J 4 bases, leaving 9 bases between the germline ends. CDR1 and CDR2 (germline): SGHTA, FQGNSA. This CDR3 is built from 11 residues. CDR3 sequence: CACSLYNEQFF. CDR3 DNA sequence: TGTGCCTGCTCACTTTACAATGAGCAGTTCTTC.

The chain has TRBV5-1 and TRBJ2-7, with D perhaps TRBD1 (6 bases). Germline lookup yields CDR1 SGHRS and CDR2 YFSETQ. V lost 7 bases and J lost 3, with 14 bases in between. This CDR3 region has 13 residues. The CDR3 DNA is TGCGCCAGCGGCCGGGACATGGGCTACGAGCAGTACTTC. Amino acids: CASGRDMGYEQYF.

The gene calls are TRBV30 and TRBJ2-1, with a possible D match to TRBD1 (5 bases). Germline V gives CDR1 GTSNPN, CDR2 SVGIG (reference sequence). V shed 0 bases and J shed 9 bases, with 9 bases lying between them. The length of the CDR3 is 12 residues. CDR3 in DNA: TGTGCCTGGAGTGTCCAGGGTATTGAGCAGTTCTTC. This translates into CAWSVQGIEQFF.

This clone was detected only once. V gene TRBV6-5 combines with J gene TRBJ1-2; perhaps TRBD1 as D (5 bases). CDR1 is MNHEY, CDR2 SVGAGI, per germline. Trimming took 6 bases from V and 4 from J, leaving 18 bases between them. There are 15 residues in the CDR3. The CDR3 loop reads CASSTQEGRGYGYTF. As DNA, the CDR3 is TGTGCCAGCAGCACCCAGGAGGGAAGGGGCTATGGCTACACCTTC.

Written as DNA, the CDR3 is TGTGCCAGCAGTTACGTCCTAGCGGATCCCTACGAGCAGTACTTC. Residues: CASSYVLADPYEQYF. The V and J genes are TRBV6-2 or TRBV6-3 and TRBJ2-7; 7 nucleotides line up with TRBD2. The germline gives CDR1 MNHEY, CDR2 SVGEGT. After removal of 2 bases from V and 2 bases from J, the junction contained 6 bases not matched to a gene. The CDR3 covers 15 residues.